The 24 T cell receptor beta chains in this list originate from one sample, sequenced in a study of early T cells in non-severe SARS-CoV-2 infection. TCRdb reprocessed the 5' RACE reads with MiXCR, giving one entry per CDR3 protein. In the table there are approximately 67,000 distinct CDR3 sequences, roughly 11% of which are singletons. Specimen: whole blood. The receptors come from an adult who was a healthcare worker with PCR-confirmed SARS-CoV-2 infection or an uninfected control (not recorded which).

This clonotype was counted ten times or more. V and J are TRBV11-2 and TRBJ2-7; D is perhaps TRBD1 (6 bases). This CDR3 is 15 amino acids long. Deletions cut 1 base from V and 6 bases from J, with 16 bases between. Germline values: CDR1 SGHAT, CDR2 FQNNGV. This CDR3 reads CASSLAGTRQGEQYF. For the CDR3, the DNA is TGTGCCAGCAGCTTAGCCGGGACACGTCAGGGCGAGCAGTACTTC. Full variable domain (outside the CDR3, taken from reference TRBV11-2 and TRBJ2-7): EAGVAQSPRYKIIEKRQSVAFWCNPISGHATLYWYQQILGQGPKLLIQFQNNGVVDDSQLPKDRFSAERLKGVDSTLKIQPAKLEDSAVYLCASSLAGTRQGEQYFGPGTRLTVT.

There are many counts of this clonotype. This chain joins TRBV20-1 and TRBJ1-6, with D possibly TRBD1 on 6 matching bases. This CDR3 contains 12 residues. Germline V gene sequence: CDR1 DFQATT, CDR2 SNEGSKA (reference sequence). V lost 5 bases to trimming and J lost 10 bases, with 12 bases between them. DNA of the CDR3: TGCAGTGCTGCCGGGGGCGGATCACCCCTCCACTTT. Translated, it gives CSAAGGGSPLHF.

This clonotype was seen repeatedly, ten times or more. This CDR3 is CASSGTAPYEQYF. The CDR3 DNA reads as TGCGCCAGCAGTGGGACAGCGCCTTACGAGCAGTACTTC. The chain has TRBV10-2 and TRBJ2-7; tentatively, D is TRBD1 (6 bases). This CDR3 spans 13 amino acids. The V end lost 4 bases, the J end lost 4 bases, and 11 bases lay between the germline ends. Germline V gene lookup returns CDR1 WSHSY and CDR2 SAAADI.

The rearrangement links TRBV27 to TRBJ2-7; the D gene is possibly TRBD2 (6 bases). The germline CDR1 and CDR2 sequences are MNHEY and SMNVEV (reference sequence). The CDR3 has 15 amino acids. V lost 7 bases and J lost 5, with 21 bases in between. The CDR3 here is CASTTLLEGGHEQYF. In nucleotides, the CDR3 is TGTGCCAGCACCACCCTGCTAGAGGGAGGCCACGAGCAGTACTTC.

At least ten counts were recorded for this clonotype. The CDR3 loop reads CASSSFGGVREQFF. The CDR3 DNA reads TGTGCCAGCAGCTCCTTTGGTGGCGTTCGGGAGCAGTTCTTC. This chain connects TRBV11-2 to TRBJ2-1; D not resolved. Germline CDR1 and CDR2: SGHAT and FQNNGV. Between the trimmed V and J ends, which lost 4 bases and 10 bases, there was a span of 17 bases. There are 14 residues in the CDR3.

This clonotype has a count of ten or more. The genes are TRBV20-1 and TRBJ1-5, with TRBD1 matching 11 bases. Germline-derived CDR1 and CDR2 are DFQATT and SNEGSKA (reference sequence). The CDR3 is 14 residues long. V shed 6 bases, J shed 3 bases, and the junction held 4 bases outside the gene matches. CDR3 DNA: TGCAGTGCGACGGACAGGGGGCTCAATCAGCCCCAGCATTTT. Its protein is CSATDRGLNQPQHF.

The genes are TRBV29-1 and TRBJ2-7; 10 bases match TRBD1. The CDR3 sequence is 13 residues long. From germline, CDR1 is SQVTM and CDR2 ANQGSEA. Trimming at V came to 5 bases and at J to 5 bases, leaving 6 bases not matched to a gene. CDR3 region: CSVSGQGTNEQYF. CDR3 in DNA: TGCAGCGTTTCGGGACAGGGGACCAACGAGCAGTACTTC.

A few counts support this clonotype. This chain connects TRBV7-2 to TRBJ2-5, with 9 bases matching TRBD1. The length of the CDR3 is 16 residues. V shed 1 base, J shed 4 bases, and the junction held 7 bases outside the gene matches. Germline CDR1 and CDR2: SGHTA and FQGNSA. In DNA form, the CDR3 reads TGTGCCAGCAGCTTAGTGTGGGACAGGGACGGAGAGACCCAGTACTTC. Translating gives CASSLVWDRDGETQYF.

This clonotype was recorded a few times. The chain links TRBV9 to TRBJ2-1; D is possibly TRBD1 (5 bases). The V and J ends lost 10 bases and 7 bases respectively, with 12 bases between them. Germline lookup yields CDR1 SGDLS and CDR2 YYNGEE. The CDR3 contains 11 residues. The DNA of the CDR3 is TGTGCCTCCAGCAAGGGGAATGAGCAGTTCTTC. It encodes CASSKGNEQFF.

Notes on this clonotype: One junction end disagrees with the germline gene, perhaps due to a read error. V gene TRBV5-5 combines with J gene TRBJ1-6; 8 bases fit TRBD1. The CDR3 is 15 amino acids. The germline gives CDR1 SGHKS, CDR2 YYEKEE (reference sequence). In DNA, the CDR3 is TGTGCCAGCAGCTTGGCAGGGGGCTATGATTCACCCCTCCACTTT. Amino acids: CASSLAGGYDSPLHF.

Ten or more counts support this clonotype. This sequence joins TRBV7-2 and TRBJ2-2, with 7 positions matching TRBD1. The CDR3 runs 18 residues. V lost 1 base to trimming and J lost 1 base; unmatched junction nucleotides: 9. From germline, CDR1 is SGHTA and CDR2 FQGNSA. The CDR3 bases are TGTGCCAGCAGCTTAGAGACCGACAGGGCCATGAACACCGGGGAGCTGTTTTTT. It translates to CASSLETDRAMNTGELFF.

This clonotype was detected ten times or more. J is TRBJ1-3 and V is TRBV28, with D unclear. Germline lookup yields CDR1 MDHEN and CDR2 SYDVKM. The CDR3 has 14 amino acids. Trimming shortened V by 5 bases and J by 0 bases, and 8 bases separated the two germline ends. The CDR3 nucleotides read TGTGCCAGCAGTGTTGACAACTCTGGAAACACCATATATTTT. Protein product: CASSVDNSGNTIYF.

There are many counts of this clonotype. The chain is built from TRBV6-1 and TRBJ2-1; D gene uncertain. V lost 6 bases, J lost 5 bases, and 17 bases lay in between. CDR1 and CDR2 from the germline V gene are MNHNS and SASEGT. The CDR3 consists of 15 residues. The CDR3: CASRRMGSGNNEQFF. The CDR3 DNA sequence: TGTGCCAGCAGGAGGATGGGGTCCGGTAACAATGAGCAGTTCTTC.

This clonotype was picked up many times. Relative to the germline gene, one junction end is altered; a read error may explain this. The genes are TRBV29-1 and TRBJ2-1; D is possibly TRBD2 (5 bases). From germline, CDR1 is SQVTM and CDR2 ANQGSEA. The CDR3 extends over 14 amino acids. In DNA form, the CDR3 reads TGCAGCGTCGAAGGCGGAGCTAGCTCGAATGAGCAGTTCTTC. This encodes CSVEGGASSNEQFF.

This clonotype was detected many times. The chain carries TRBV7-2 and TRBJ2-1; TRBD2 aligns across 7 bases. Trimming took 4 bases from V and 16 from J; bases not matched to a gene: 10. Germline lookup yields CDR1 SGHTA and CDR2 FQGNSA. This CDR3 has 12 amino acids. This CDR3 is CASSSPGLGIFF. CDR3 coding DNA: TGTGCCAGCAGCTCGCCCGGACTAGGAATATTCTTC. The full variable domain, with the rest looked up from reference TRBV7-2 and TRBJ2-1, is GAGVSQSPSNKVTEKGKDVELRCDPISGHTALYWYRQSLGQGLEFLIYFQGNSAPDKSGLPSDRFSAERTGGSVSTLTIQRTQQEDSAVYLCASSSPGLGIFFGPGTRLTVL.

The table lists this clonotype with a few counts. The chain couples TRBV11-2 to TRBJ2-1; 15 bases are a match to TRBD2. There are 17 residues in the CDR3. Germline CDR1 is SGHAT and CDR2 is FQNNGV. The V segment lost 0 bases and the J segment 4 bases; nucleotides outside the gene matches: 1. The chain's CDR3 is CASSLDGLAGGYNEQFF. The CDR3 bases are TGTGCCAGCAGCTTAGACGGACTAGCGGGAGGGTACAATGAGCAGTTCTTC.

This clonotype was detected many times. V and J are TRBV7-9 and TRBJ1-2; no clear D. This CDR3 has 13 residues. V was clipped by 3 bases and J by 4 bases, with 9 bases between them. Germline CDR1 reads SEHNR; CDR2 reads FQNEAQ (reference sequence). The CDR3 region has the DNA TGTGCCAGCAGCTTGGAAGGTGCCTATGGCTACACCTTC. Translation gives CASSLEGAYGYTF.

This clonotype has a count of ten or more. DNA of the CDR3: TGCAGTGCCCGGGACACCTACACCGGGGAGCTGTTTTTT. Its translation: CSARDTYTGELFF. The J gene is TRBJ2-2, the V gene TRBV20-1; D might be TRBD1 (6 bases). Germline assignment: CDR1 DFQATT and CDR2 SNEGSKA (reference sequence). The CDR3 runs to 13 residues. V lost 6 bases, J lost 3 bases, and 11 bases lay in between.

This clonotype was counted a few times. This chain links TRBV20-1 with TRBJ2-4; D is perhaps TRBD1 (5 bases). This CDR3 region has 14 residues. The ends were cut back, 3 bases at V and 3 bases at J, with 12 bases in the middle. From germline, CDR1 is DFQATT and CDR2 SNEGSKA (reference sequence). The CDR3 sequence is CSASKTEVKNIQYF. The DNA of the CDR3 is TGCAGTGCTAGTAAGACAGAGGTCAAAAACATTCAGTACTTC.

There are many counts of this clonotype. The chain links TRBV12-3 or TRBV12-4 to TRBJ1-1; maybe TRBD1 (5 bases). The CDR3 runs 15 residues. Trimming took off 4 bases at V and 6 bases at J, with 18 bases between the two ends. CDR3 coding DNA: TGTGCCAGCAGTTGGGGTGGGTCCCAGGGCCCTGAAGCTTTCTTT. This encodes CASSWGGSQGPEAFF.

This clonotype was found many times. The V and J genes are TRBV7-6 and TRBJ2-1; tentatively, D is TRBD2 (5 bases). The CDR3 consists of 13 residues. The V and J ends lost 6 bases and 7 bases respectively, with 13 bases between them. Germline V gene lookup returns CDR1 SGHVS and CDR2 FNYEAQ. This CDR3 reads CASSQAVLNEQFF. The DNA for the CDR3 is TGTGCCAGCAGTCAAGCGGTGTTGAATGAGCAGTTCTTC.

This chain joins TRBV11-2 and TRBJ2-5; D may correspond to TRBD1 or TRBD2 (5 bases each). Per germline, CDR1 SGHAT and CDR2 FQNNGV. The CDR3 totals 18 residues. The V and J ends lost 0 bases and 2 bases respectively, with 19 bases between them. The CDR3 region is CASSLDGLSGRRQETQYF. The CDR3, as DNA: TGTGCCAGCAGCTTAGATGGGCTCTCGGGACGGAGACAAGAGACCCAGTACTTC.

This clonotype was seen ten or more times. V is TRBV7-9 and J is TRBJ1-6; weak D call: TRBD1 (5 bases). The V and J ends lost 6 bases and 5 bases respectively, with 17 bases between them. This CDR3 has 16 amino acids. Germline V CDR1 and CDR2: SEHNR, FQNEAQ (reference sequence). The CDR3 coding sequence is TGTGCCAGCAGTACAGGAGCCGCGTCAGATAATTCACCCCTCCACTTT. Translated: CASSTGAASDNSPLHF.

The chain uses TRBV13 and TRBJ2-3, with no clear D. V was cut by 3 bases and J by 1 base, with 11 bases left in between. The germline V gene encodes CDR1 PRHDT and CDR2 FYEKMQ (reference sequence). This CDR3 has 15 residues. CDR3 amino acids: CASSFLGRGTDTQYF. CDR3 in DNA: TGTGCCAGCAGCTTCTTGGGCCGCGGCACAGATACGCAGTATTTT.